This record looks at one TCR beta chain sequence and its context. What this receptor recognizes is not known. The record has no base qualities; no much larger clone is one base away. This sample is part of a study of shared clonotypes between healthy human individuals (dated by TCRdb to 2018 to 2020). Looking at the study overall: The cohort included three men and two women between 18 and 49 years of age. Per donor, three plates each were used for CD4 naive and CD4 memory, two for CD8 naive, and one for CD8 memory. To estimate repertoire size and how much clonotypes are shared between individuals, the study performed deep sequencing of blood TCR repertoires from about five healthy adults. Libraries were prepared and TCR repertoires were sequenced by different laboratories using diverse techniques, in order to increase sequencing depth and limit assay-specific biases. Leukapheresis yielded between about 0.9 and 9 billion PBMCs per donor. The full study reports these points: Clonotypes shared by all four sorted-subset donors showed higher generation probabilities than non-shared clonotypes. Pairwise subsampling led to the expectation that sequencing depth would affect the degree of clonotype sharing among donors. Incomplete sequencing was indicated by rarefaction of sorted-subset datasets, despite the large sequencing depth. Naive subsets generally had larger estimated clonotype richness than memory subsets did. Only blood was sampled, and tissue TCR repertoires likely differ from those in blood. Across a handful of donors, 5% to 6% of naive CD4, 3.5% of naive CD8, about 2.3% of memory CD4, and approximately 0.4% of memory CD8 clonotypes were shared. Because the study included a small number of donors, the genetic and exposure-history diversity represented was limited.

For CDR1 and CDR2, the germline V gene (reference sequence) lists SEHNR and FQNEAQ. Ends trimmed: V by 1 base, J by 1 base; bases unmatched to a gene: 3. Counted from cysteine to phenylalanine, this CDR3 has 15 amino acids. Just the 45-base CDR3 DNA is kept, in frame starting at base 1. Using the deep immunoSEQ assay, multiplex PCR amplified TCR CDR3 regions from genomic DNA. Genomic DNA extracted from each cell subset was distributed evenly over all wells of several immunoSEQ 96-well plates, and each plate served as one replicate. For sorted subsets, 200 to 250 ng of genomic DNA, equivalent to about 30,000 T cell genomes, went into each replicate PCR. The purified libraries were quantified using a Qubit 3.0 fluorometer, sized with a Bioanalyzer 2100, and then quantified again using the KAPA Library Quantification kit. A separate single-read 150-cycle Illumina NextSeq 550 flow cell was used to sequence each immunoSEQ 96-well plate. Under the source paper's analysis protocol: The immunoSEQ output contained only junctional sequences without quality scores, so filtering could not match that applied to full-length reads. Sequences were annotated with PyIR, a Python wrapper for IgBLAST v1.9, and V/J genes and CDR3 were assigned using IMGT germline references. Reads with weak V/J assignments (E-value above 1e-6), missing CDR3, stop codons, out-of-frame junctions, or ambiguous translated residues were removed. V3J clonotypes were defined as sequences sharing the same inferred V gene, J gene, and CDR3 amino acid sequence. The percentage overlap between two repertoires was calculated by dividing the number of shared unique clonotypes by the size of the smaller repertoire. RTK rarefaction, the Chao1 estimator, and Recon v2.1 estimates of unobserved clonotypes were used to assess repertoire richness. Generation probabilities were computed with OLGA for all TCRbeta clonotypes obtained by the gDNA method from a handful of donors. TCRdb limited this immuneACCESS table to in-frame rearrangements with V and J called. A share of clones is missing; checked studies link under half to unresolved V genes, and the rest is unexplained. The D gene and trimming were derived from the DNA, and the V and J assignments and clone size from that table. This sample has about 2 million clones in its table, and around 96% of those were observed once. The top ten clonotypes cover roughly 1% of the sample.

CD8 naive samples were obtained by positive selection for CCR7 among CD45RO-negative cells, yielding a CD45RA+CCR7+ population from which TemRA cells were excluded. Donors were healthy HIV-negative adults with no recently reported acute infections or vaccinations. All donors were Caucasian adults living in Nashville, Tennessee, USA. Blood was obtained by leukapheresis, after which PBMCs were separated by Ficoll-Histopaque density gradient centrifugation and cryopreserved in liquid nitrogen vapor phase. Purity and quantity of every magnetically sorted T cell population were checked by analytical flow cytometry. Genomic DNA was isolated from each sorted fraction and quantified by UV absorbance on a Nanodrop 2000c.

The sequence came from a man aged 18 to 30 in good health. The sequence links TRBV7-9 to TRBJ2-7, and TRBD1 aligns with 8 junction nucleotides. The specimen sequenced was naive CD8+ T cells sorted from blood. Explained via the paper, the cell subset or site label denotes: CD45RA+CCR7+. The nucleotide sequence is TGTGCCAGCAGCTTAGTAGGGGACAGGTCCTACGAGCAGTACTTC. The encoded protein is CASSLVGDRSYEQYF.